These 2 T cell receptor beta chains share one sample of origin, sequenced in a study of Graves' ophthalmopathy and Graves' hyperthyroidism. Scientists amplified the TCR beta CDR3 regions from RNA transcripts. Scientists carried out first-round RT-PCR using HTBI primers and then a second-round multiplex PCR. TCRdb re-called the multiplex PCR reads with MiXCR, one entry per CDR3 protein. The data show 580,000 or so distinct CDR3 sequences, under 40% seen once. The sample was peripheral blood or thyroid tissue (not recorded which). Every receptor here comes from an adult man with Graves' hyperthyroidism.

A single count supports this clonotype. The chain combines TRBV29-1 with TRBJ2-2, with TRBD1 as a possible D gene (5 bases). The V end lost 7 bases, the J end lost 3 bases, and 15 bases lay between the germline ends. This CDR3 has 14 residues. The V gene's germline CDR1 is SQVTM and CDR2 ANQGSEA. In nucleotides, the CDR3 is TGCAGCGACGTGACCAGGGAACACACCGGGGAGCTGTTTTTT. Encoded protein: CSDVTREHTGELFF.

The J gene is TRBJ1-4, the V gene TRBV7-2, with 12 bases fitting TRBD1. This CDR3 region has 17 residues. The trim removed 3 bases at V and 6 bases at J, leaving 8 bases unmatched. CDR1 is SGHTA and CDR2 is FQGNSA in the germline V gene. CDR3 bases: TGTGCCAGCAGCTTTCCGGGACAGGGGGCAGCGTATGAAAAACTGTTTTTT. Translation gives CASSFPGQGAAYEKLFF.